This entry lists 20 T cell receptor beta chains sequenced from one sample in a study of cytomegalovirus exposure and HLA in healthy donors (dated by TCRdb to about 2017). The method was the immunoSEQ multiplex PCR assay. A mixture of 60 forward primers for TCR Vbeta segments and 13 reverse primers for TCR Jbeta segments was used in the multiplex PCR. Drawn from immuneACCESS, this table holds only the in-frame rearrangements with V and J called that TCRdb kept. Clones are partly lost; checked studies trace under half to an unresolved V gene and leave the rest unexplained. This sample lists 110,000 to 150,000 clones; 80% were detected once. Of the sample, 5.1% falls within the top ten clones. The sequenced material came from PBMCs. These receptors all stem from a male donor in good health and CMV-seronegative.

The V and J genes are TRBV28 and TRBJ2-1; 10 bases fit TRBD1. The V gene's germline CDR1 is MDHEN and CDR2 SYDVKM. With V trimmed by 4 bases and J by 8 bases, 5 bases remained unmatched. The length of the CDR3 is 14 residues. The CDR3 DNA reads TGTGCCAGCAGTTCCTCCGGGACAGGGGATGAGCAGTTCTTC. Residues: CASSSSGTGDEQFF.

The rearrangement uses TRBV11-2 and TRBJ2-1; a possible D gene is TRBD2 (5 bases). Germline values: CDR1 SGHAT, CDR2 FQNNGV. V lost 3 bases and J 3 bases, leaving 9 bases between the germline ends. The length of the CDR3 is 14 residues. In DNA form, the CDR3 reads TGTGCCAGCAGCTTGACGGGGAACTACAATGAGCAGTTCTTC. It is translated as CASSLTGNYNEQFF.

This clone turned up a few times. The V and J genes are TRBV12-5 and TRBJ2-5; D is possibly TRBD2 (7 bases). Germline V gives CDR1 LGHNT, CDR2 FRNRAP. There are 13 residues in the CDR3. V was pared by 6 bases and J by 5 bases, with 13 bases between. As DNA, the CDR3 is TGTGCTAGTGGCCAAAGGGGGGGGGAGACCCAGTACTTC. This translates into CASGQRGGETQYF. The full variable domain, with the rest looked up from reference TRBV12-5 and TRBJ2-5, is DARVTQTPRHKVTEMGQEVTMRCQPILGHNTVFWYRQTMMQGLELLAYFRNRAPLDDSGMPKDRFSAEMPDATLATLKIQPSEPRDSAVYFCASGQRGGETQYFGPGTRLLVL.

This clone was observed once. J is TRBJ2-7 and V is TRBV27; D not resolved. CDR1 and CDR2 from the germline V gene are MNHEY and SMNVEV (reference sequence). Deletions cut 3 bases from V and 0 bases from J, with 12 bases between. The CDR3 sequence is 15 residues long. CDR3 region: CASSFSQSSSYEQYF. The DNA for the CDR3 is TGTGCCAGCAGTTTTAGTCAGTCTAGCTCCTACGAGCAGTACTTC.

This chain joins TRBV7-9 and TRBJ1-2, with TRBD1 matching 8 bases. Trimming at V came to 4 bases and at J to 7 bases, leaving 5 bases not matched to a gene. The germline V gene encodes CDR1 SEHNR and CDR2 FQNEAQ (reference sequence). This CDR3 contains 13 residues. In DNA form, the CDR3 reads TGTGCCAGCAGCTCGACAGGGGTTCGTGGCTACACCTTC. This encodes CASSSTGVRGYTF.

The CDR3 loop is CASSLTTGGTEAFF. The CDR3 DNA sequence: TGTGCCAGCAGTTTAACGACAGGGGGCACTGAAGCTTTCTTT. The V call is TRBV6-1, the J call TRBJ1-1, with TRBD1 matching 9 bases. Germline V gene data show CDR1 as MNHNS and CDR2 as SASEGT. With V trimmed by 5 bases and J by 4 bases, 5 bases remained unmatched. The CDR3 has 14 amino acids.

In the case of this clone: The sample carries other DNA sequences with the same CDR3. This chain connects TRBV5-1 to TRBJ2-3; TRBD2 matches at 10 bases. The CDR3 contains 16 residues. Germline loops: CDR1 SGHRS, CDR2 YFSETQ. V lost 0 bases, J lost 1 base, and 2 bases stayed unmatched. CDR3 protein: CASSLGLAGGTDTQYF. CDR3 nucleotide sequence: TGCGCCAGCAGCTTGGGGCTAGCGGGAGGCACAGATACGCAGTATTTT.

This clone occurred a few times. The rearrangement uses TRBV7-2 and TRBJ2-7, with 9 bases identical to TRBD1. The germline gives CDR1 SGHTA, CDR2 FQGNSA. The CDR3 is 14 residues long. Trimming removed 5 bases from V and 6 bases from J; junction bases left unmatched: 8. The CDR3 coding sequence is TGTGCCAGCAGCCCACGGGACAGGGTTATCGAGCAGTACTTC. The encoded protein is CASSPRDRVIEQYF.

The chain combines TRBV23-1 with TRBJ2-7; 7 bases are a match to TRBD2. TRBV23-1 is annotated as an ORF whose role is uncertain. V lost 2 bases, J lost 3 bases, and 4 bases stayed unmatched. CDR3 length equals 14 residues. The CDR3 DNA sequence: TGCGCCAGCAGTCAACGGGGGGAGTACTACGAGCAGTACTTC. This translates into CASSQRGEYYEQYF.

The gene calls are TRBV7-2 and TRBJ1-1, with 8 nucleotides matching TRBD1. The length of the CDR3 is 16 residues. Unmatched junction bases numbered 10, after V lost 5 bases and J lost 2 bases. Germline CDR1 and CDR2: SGHTA and FQGNSA. Here the CDR3 reads CASSPRGTGGNTEAFF. CDR3 DNA: TGTGCCAGCAGCCCCAGGGGGACAGGAGGTAACACTGAAGCTTTCTTT.

The chain uses TRBV18 and TRBJ1-6; D perhaps matches TRBD1 (6 bases). The CDR3 totals 17 residues. The germline gives CDR1 KGHSH, CDR2 LQKENI. With 6 bases removed from V and 10 bases from J, the gap between germline ends came to 25 bases. CDR3 sequence (DNA): TGTGCCAGCTCCCGGCAGCTGGGGGCCGGAGAAGACTCACCCCTCCACTTT. Protein: CASSRQLGAGEDSPLHF.

This chain joins TRBV7-9 and TRBJ1-2; the match to TRBD1 covers 10 bases. The CDR3 contains 13 residues. Per germline, CDR1 SEHNR and CDR2 FQNEAQ (reference sequence). The trim removed 4 bases at V and 4 bases at J, leaving 0 bases unmatched. The CDR3 here is CASSWDRGYGYTF. CDR3 DNA sequence: TGTGCCAGCAGCTGGGACAGGGGCTATGGCTACACCTTC.

This clone was found a few times. V is TRBV9 and J is TRBJ1-2; D remains unclear. The CDR3 covers 15 residues. Between the trimmed V and J ends, which lost 0 bases and 0 bases, there was a span of 9 bases. Germline V CDR1 and CDR2: SGDLS, YYNGEE. The CDR3 loop is CASSVDPTTNYGYTF. CDR3 DNA: TGTGCCAGCAGCGTAGATCCCACAACTAACTATGGCTACACCTTC.

The chain couples TRBV7-2 to TRBJ1-1; unclear D gene. Germline values: CDR1 SGHTA, CDR2 FQGNSA. This CDR3 region has 14 residues. Between the trimmed V and J ends, which lost 1 base and 6 bases, there was a span of 12 bases. CDR3 loop: CASSLEPGKPEAFF. The CDR3 nucleotides read TGTGCCAGCAGCTTAGAGCCGGGGAAGCCTGAAGCTTTCTTT.

This rearrangement joins TRBV7-8 to TRBJ1-1; tentatively, D is TRBD1 (5 bases). The V gene lost 5 bases and the J gene lost 4 bases, with 17 bases spanning the gap. Germline V lookup: CDR1 SGHVS, CDR2 FQNEAQ. This CDR3 region has 15 residues. CDR3 sequence: CASSLMNQGSTEAFF. The CDR3 nucleotides are TGTGCCAGCAGCCTTATGAACCAGGGCTCCACTGAAGCTTTCTTT.

The V and J genes are TRBV6-6 and TRBJ2-7, with TRBD1 matching 7 bases. The germline V gene encodes CDR1 MNHNY and CDR2 SVGAGI (reference sequence). The CDR3 has 13 amino acids. Trimming cost V 4 bases and J 6 bases; bases outside gene matches: 6. In DNA form, the CDR3 reads TGTGCCAGCAGTTCAGGACAGGAACGCGAGCAGTACTTC. Translation: CASSSGQEREQYF.

The chain has TRBV7-2 and TRBJ2-1; 7 bases agree with TRBD1. Per germline, CDR1 SGHTA and CDR2 FQGNSA. The CDR3 covers 15 residues. Trimming removed 1 base from V and 8 bases from J; junction bases left unmatched: 8. CDR3 amino acids: CASSLVGGPLDEQFF. Written as DNA, the CDR3 is TGTGCCAGCAGCTTAGTAGGGGGCCCCTTGGATGAGCAGTTCTTC.

The chain joins TRBV30 to TRBJ1-2; D is undetermined. Germline CDR1 and CDR2: GTSNPN and SVGIG (reference sequence). Trimming took off 5 bases at V and 4 bases at J, with 14 bases between the two ends. CDR3 length: 13 residues. The CDR3 region is CAWSQYILYGYTF. DNA of the CDR3: TGTGCCTGGTCTCAGTACATTCTCTATGGCTACACCTTC.

About this clone: One end of the junction is discordant with germline, which a read error may explain. V is TRBV5-1 and J is TRBJ2-6, with a weak D call TRBD1 (8 bases). The CDR3 has 18 amino acids. Germline values: CDR1 SGHRS, CDR2 YFSETQ. The CDR3 DNA follows: TGCGCCAGCAGCCGATGGACAGGGCCGACTGGGGGGGCCAACGGCCTGACTTTC. Its translation is CASSRWTGPTGGANGLTF. The full variable domain, with the rest looked up from reference TRBV5-1 and TRBJ2-6, is KAGVTQTPRYLIKTRGQQVTLSCSPISGHRSVSWYQQTPGQGLQFLFEYFSETQRNKGNFPGRFSGRQFSNSRSEMNVSTLELGDSALYLCASSRWTGPTGGANGLTFGAGSRLTVL.

This clone was found once. The J gene is TRBJ2-3, the V gene TRBV25-1; D remains unclear. The V gene lost 4 bases and the J gene lost 0 bases, with 17 bases spanning the gap. The CDR3 totals 17 residues. Per germline, CDR1 MGHDK and CDR2 SYGVNS. This CDR3 reads CASSGSLGFISTDTQYF. In DNA form, the CDR3 reads TGTGCCAGCAGTGGGTCCCTCGGTTTTATAAGCACAGATACGCAGTATTTT.